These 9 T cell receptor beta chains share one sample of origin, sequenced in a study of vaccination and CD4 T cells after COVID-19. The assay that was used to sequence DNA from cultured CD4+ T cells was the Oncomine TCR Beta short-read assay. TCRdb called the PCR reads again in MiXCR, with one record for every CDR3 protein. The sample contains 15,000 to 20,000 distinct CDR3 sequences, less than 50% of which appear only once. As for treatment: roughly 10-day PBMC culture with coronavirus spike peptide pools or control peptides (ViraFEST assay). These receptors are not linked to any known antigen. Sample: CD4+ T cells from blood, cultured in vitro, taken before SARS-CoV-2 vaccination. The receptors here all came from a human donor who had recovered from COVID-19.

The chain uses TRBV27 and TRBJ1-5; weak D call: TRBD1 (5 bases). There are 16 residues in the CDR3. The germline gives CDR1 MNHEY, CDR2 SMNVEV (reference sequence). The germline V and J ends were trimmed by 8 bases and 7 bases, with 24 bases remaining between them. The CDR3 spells CASGSTFLGTDQPQHF. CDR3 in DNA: TGTGCCAGCGGTTCCACGTTCCTGGGGACCGACCAGCCCCAGCATTTT.

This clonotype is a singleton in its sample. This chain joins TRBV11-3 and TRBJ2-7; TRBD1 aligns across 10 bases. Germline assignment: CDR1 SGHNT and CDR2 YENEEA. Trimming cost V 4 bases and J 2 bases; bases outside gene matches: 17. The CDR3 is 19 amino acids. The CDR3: CASSSYSIPGQGSPYEQYF. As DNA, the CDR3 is TGTGCCAGCAGCTCGTATAGCATACCGGGACAGGGGTCCCCCTACGAGCAGTACTTC.

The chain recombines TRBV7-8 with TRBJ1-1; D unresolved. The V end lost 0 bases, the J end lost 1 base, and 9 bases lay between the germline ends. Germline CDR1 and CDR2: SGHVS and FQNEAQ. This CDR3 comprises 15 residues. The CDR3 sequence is CASSLAGRRNTEAFF. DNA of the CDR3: TGTGCCAGCAGCTTAGCCGGACGGCGGAACACTGAAGCTTTCTTT.

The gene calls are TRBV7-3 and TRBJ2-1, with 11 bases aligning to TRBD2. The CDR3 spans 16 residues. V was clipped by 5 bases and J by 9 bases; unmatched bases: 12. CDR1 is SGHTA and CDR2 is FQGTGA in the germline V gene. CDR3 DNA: TGTGCCAGCAGCCTAGTTAGCGGGGGGGCCACAAGTGAGCAGTTCTTC. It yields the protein CASSLVSGGATSEQFF. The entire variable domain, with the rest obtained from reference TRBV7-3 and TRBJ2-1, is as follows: GAGVSQTPSNKVTEKGKYVELRCDPISGHTALYWYRQSLGQGPEFLIYFQGTGAADDSGLPNDRFFAVRPEGSVSTLKIQRTERGDSAVYLCASSLVSGGATSEQFFGPGTRLTVL.

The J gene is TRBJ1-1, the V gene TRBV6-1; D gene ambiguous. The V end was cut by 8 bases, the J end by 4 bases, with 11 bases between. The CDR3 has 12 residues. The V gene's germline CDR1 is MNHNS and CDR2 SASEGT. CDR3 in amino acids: CASRVKVTEAFF. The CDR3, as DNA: TGTGCCAGCCGGGTCAAAGTCACTGAAGCTTTCTTT.

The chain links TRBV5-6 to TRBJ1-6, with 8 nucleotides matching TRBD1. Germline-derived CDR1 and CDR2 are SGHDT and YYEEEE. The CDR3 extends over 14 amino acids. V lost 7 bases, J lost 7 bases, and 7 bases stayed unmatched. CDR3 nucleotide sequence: TGTGCCAGCGCACACAGGGGGACGAATTCACCCCTCCACTTT. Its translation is CASAHRGTNSPLHF.

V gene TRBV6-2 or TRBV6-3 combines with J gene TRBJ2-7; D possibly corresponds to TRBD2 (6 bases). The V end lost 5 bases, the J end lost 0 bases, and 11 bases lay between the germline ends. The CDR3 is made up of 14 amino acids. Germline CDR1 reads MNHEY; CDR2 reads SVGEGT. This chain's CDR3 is CASSPGLNSYEQYF. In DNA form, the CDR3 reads TGTGCCAGCAGTCCCGGACTAAACTCCTACGAGCAGTACTTC.

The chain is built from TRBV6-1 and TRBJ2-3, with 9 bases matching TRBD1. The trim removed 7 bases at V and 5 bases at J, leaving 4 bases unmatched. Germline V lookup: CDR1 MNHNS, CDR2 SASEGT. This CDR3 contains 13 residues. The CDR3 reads CASNGQGRDTQYF. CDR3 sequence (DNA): TGTGCCAGCAACGGACAGGGGAGAGATACGCAGTATTTT.

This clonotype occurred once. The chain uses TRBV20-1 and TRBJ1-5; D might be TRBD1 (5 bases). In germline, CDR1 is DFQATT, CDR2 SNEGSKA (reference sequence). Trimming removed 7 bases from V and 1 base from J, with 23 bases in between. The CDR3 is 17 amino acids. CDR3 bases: TGCAGTGTTATGTCCCGGGGTCGGAGGGGCAGCAATCAGCCCCAGCATTTT. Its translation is CSVMSRGRRGSNQPQHF.